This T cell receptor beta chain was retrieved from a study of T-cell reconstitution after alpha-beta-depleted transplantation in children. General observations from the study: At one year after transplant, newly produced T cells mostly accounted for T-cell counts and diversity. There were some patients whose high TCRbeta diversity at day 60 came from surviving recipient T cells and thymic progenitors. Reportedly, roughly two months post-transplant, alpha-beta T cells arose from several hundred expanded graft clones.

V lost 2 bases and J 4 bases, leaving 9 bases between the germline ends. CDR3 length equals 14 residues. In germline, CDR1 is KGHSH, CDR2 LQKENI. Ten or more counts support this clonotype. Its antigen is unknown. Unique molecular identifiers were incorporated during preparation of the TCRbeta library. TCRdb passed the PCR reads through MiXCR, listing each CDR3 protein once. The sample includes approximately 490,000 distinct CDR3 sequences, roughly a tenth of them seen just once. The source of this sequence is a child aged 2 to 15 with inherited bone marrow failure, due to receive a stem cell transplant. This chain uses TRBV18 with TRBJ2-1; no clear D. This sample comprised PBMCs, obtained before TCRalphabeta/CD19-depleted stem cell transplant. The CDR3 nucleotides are TGTGCCAGCTCACCAAATCCGCAGTACAATGAGCAGTTCTTC. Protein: CASSPNPQYNEQFF.